Listed below are T cell receptor beta chains from one sample, sequenced in a study of blood T cell repertoires in COVID-19. TCRdb's copy holds only in-frame clones and misses some; the assay was immunoSEQ multiplex PCR. The table shows 200,000 to 300,000 clones, with about 82% occurring only once. Source material: PBMCs or T cells enriched from blood (not recorded which). The receptors derive from a woman aged 45-65 years who had recovered from COVID-19. CDR3s include the opening cysteine and the closing phenylalanine or tryptophan. Fields, in order: clone size, D gene, J gene, V gene, CDR3 protein, CDR3 DNA. D genes are given only for firm matches. Clone size appears in some rows only: once, few, many, or a class for an expanded clone.

clone_size: NA; d_call: NA; j_call: TRBJ2-5; v_call: TRBV28; cdr3_aa: CASSNSGMETQYF; cdr3_nt: TGTGCCAGCAGTAACTCGGGAATGGAGACCCAGTACTTC
clone_size: NA; d_call: NA; j_call: TRBJ1-2; v_call: TRBV7-2; cdr3_aa: CASSPEPGTNYGYTF; cdr3_nt: TGTGCCAGCAGCCCAGAGCCCGGGACAAACTATGGCTACACCTTC
clone_size: NA; d_call: NA; j_call: TRBJ1-2; v_call: TRBV5-4; cdr3_aa: CASSLAERVGGYTF; cdr3_nt: TGTGCCAGCAGCTTGGCCGAGAGAGTTGGTGGCTACACCTTC
clone_size: NA; d_call: NA; j_call: TRBJ2-3; v_call: TRBV25-1; cdr3_aa: CASSEYKGRGRTDTQYF; cdr3_nt: TGTGCCAGCAGTGAATATAAGGGCAGGGGCCGGACAGATACGCAGTATTTT
clone_size: NA; d_call: TRBD2; j_call: TRBJ2-5; v_call: TRBV3-1/TRBV3-2; cdr3_aa: CASSKLAGGQETQYF; cdr3_nt: TGTGCCAGCAGCAAACTAGCGGGGGGCCAAGAGACCCAGTACTTC
clone_size: NA; d_call: NA; j_call: TRBJ1-3; v_call: TRBV4-1; cdr3_aa: CASSQVYRVPGNTIYF; cdr3_nt: TGCGCCAGCAGCCAAGTCTACAGGGTCCCTGGAAACACCATATATTTT
clone_size: NA; d_call: TRBD2; j_call: TRBJ2-5; v_call: TRBV28; cdr3_aa: CASSPRLAGVETQYF; cdr3_nt: TGTGCCAGCAGCCCTCGGTTAGCGGGAGTAGAGACCCAGTACTTC
clone_size: NA; d_call: NA; j_call: TRBJ1-1; v_call: TRBV10-2; cdr3_aa: CASSELPRTEAFF; cdr3_nt: TGCGCCAGCAGTGAGTTACCTAGGACTGAAGCTTTCTTT
clone_size: NA; d_call: TRBD2; j_call: TRBJ2-1; v_call: TRBV4-3; cdr3_aa: CASSHGLAVHEQFF; cdr3_nt: TGCGCCAGCAGCCACGGACTAGCCGTCCATGAGCAGTTCTTC
clone_size: NA; d_call: TRBD2; j_call: TRBJ2-5; v_call: TRBV28; cdr3_aa: CASSPRDYHETQYF; cdr3_nt: TGTGCCAGCAGTCCGCGGGACTATCACGAGACCCAGTACTTC
clone_size: NA; d_call: NA; j_call: TRBJ2-4; v_call: TRBV5-1; cdr3_aa: CASSSGVLAKNIQYF; cdr3_nt: TGCGCCAGCAGCTCAGGTGTTCTAGCCAAAAACATTCAGTACTTC
clone_size: NA; d_call: TRBD2; j_call: TRBJ2-3; v_call: TRBV2; cdr3_aa: CASSGIAGNTDTQYF; cdr3_nt: TGTGCCAGCAGTGGGATAGCGGGGAACACAGATACGCAGTATTTT
clone_size: NA; d_call: NA; j_call: TRBJ2-7; v_call: TRBV7-9; cdr3_aa: CASSLGISVPYEQYF; cdr3_nt: TGTGCCAGCAGCTTAGGTATATCGGTCCCCTACGAGCAGTACTTC
clone_size: NA; d_call: TRBD2; j_call: TRBJ2-1; v_call: TRBV3-1/TRBV3-2; cdr3_aa: CASGTSGGLSSYNEQFF; cdr3_nt: TGTGCCAGTGGGACTAGCGGGGGGCTAAGCTCCTACAATGAGCAGTTCTTC
clone_size: NA; d_call: TRBD1; j_call: TRBJ1-5; v_call: TRBV19; cdr3_aa: CASSRTGDRQPQHF; cdr3_nt: TGTGCCAGTAGTCGGACAGGGGATCGTCAGCCCCAGCATTTT
clone_size: NA; d_call: NA; j_call: TRBJ1-2; v_call: TRBV30; cdr3_aa: CAWSLTGAGGYTF; cdr3_nt: TGTGCCTGGAGTTTGACGGGTGCCGGTGGCTACACCTTC
clone_size: NA; d_call: TRBD2; j_call: TRBJ2-7; v_call: TRBV30; cdr3_aa: CAWSRLAVSIEQYF; cdr3_nt: TGTGCCTGGAGCAGACTAGCGGTTTCGATCGAGCAGTACTTC
clone_size: NA; d_call: TRBD1; j_call: TRBJ2-7; v_call: TRBV28; cdr3_aa: CASSSAGTGGYEQYF; cdr3_nt: TGTGCCAGCAGTTCAGCCGGGACAGGGGGCTACGAGCAGTACTTC
clone_size: NA; d_call: NA; j_call: TRBJ1-4; v_call: TRBV5-1; cdr3_aa: CASSGNRAIGEKLFF; cdr3_nt: TGCGCCAGCAGCGGAAACAGGGCGATAGGGGAAAAACTGTTTTTT
clone_size: NA; d_call: TRBD2; j_call: TRBJ2-1; v_call: TRBV9; cdr3_aa: CASSVGLAGVLAQEFF; cdr3_nt: TGTGCCAGCAGCGTAGGACTAGCGGGAGTGCTAGCTCAGGAGTTCTTC
clone_size: NA; d_call: TRBD1; j_call: TRBJ1-1; v_call: TRBV18; cdr3_aa: CASSPTIGTAFEAFF; cdr3_nt: TGTGCCAGCTCACCCACAATTGGGACAGCGTTTGAAGCTTTCTTT
clone_size: NA; d_call: NA; j_call: TRBJ2-5; v_call: TRBV28; cdr3_aa: CASRPGQFQETQYF; cdr3_nt: TGTGCCAGCAGACCTGGACAGTTCCAAGAGACCCAGTACTTC
clone_size: once; d_call: NA; j_call: TRBJ2-2; v_call: TRBV21-1; cdr3_aa: CARSHPGSCTGELFF; cdr3_nt: TGTGCCAGATCCCACCCAGGGTCGTGCACCGGGGAGCTGTTTTTT
clone_size: NA; d_call: NA; j_call: TRBJ2-7; v_call: TRBV5-8; cdr3_aa: CASSLLQAYEQYF; cdr3_nt: TGTGCCAGCAGCTTGTTACAAGCCTACGAGCAGTACTTC
clone_size: NA; d_call: TRBD1; j_call: TRBJ1-5; v_call: TRBV29-1; cdr3_aa: CSVADRASNQPQHF; cdr3_nt: TGCAGCGTGGCGGACAGGGCAAGCAATCAGCCCCAGCATTTT
clone_size: NA; d_call: NA; j_call: TRBJ2-5; v_call: TRBV11-2; cdr3_aa: CASSLRIGWSETQYF; cdr3_nt: TGTGCCAGCAGCTTAAGAATTGGGTGGAGTGAGACCCAGTACTTC
clone_size: NA; d_call: NA; j_call: TRBJ1-2; v_call: TRBV6-5; cdr3_aa: CASSLRRDYGYTF; cdr3_nt: TGTGCCAGCAGTTTGAGGCGAGACTATGGCTACACCTTC
clone_size: NA; d_call: TRBD1; j_call: TRBJ2-5; v_call: TRBV14; cdr3_aa: CASSNLGQGKETQYF; cdr3_nt: TGTGCCAGCAGCAACCTAGGACAGGGAAAAGAGACCCAGTACTTC
clone_size: NA; d_call: NA; j_call: TRBJ1-5; v_call: TRBV14; cdr3_aa: CASSQVADSDYSSNQPQHF; cdr3_nt: TGTGCCAGCAGCCAGGTCGCGGATTCGGATTATTCGAGCAATCAGCCCCAGCATTTT
clone_size: NA; d_call: NA; j_call: TRBJ2-1; v_call: TRBV6-2/TRBV6-3; cdr3_aa: CASSYSGTRAKEQFF; cdr3_nt: TGTGCCAGCAGTTACTCCGGGACTCGGGCCAAGGAGCAGTTCTTC
clone_size: NA; d_call: TRBD2; j_call: TRBJ2-1; v_call: TRBV7-2; cdr3_aa: CASSLEASGNGREQFF; cdr3_nt: TGTGCCAGCAGCTTGGAGGCTAGCGGGAATGGTCGTGAGCAGTTCTTC
clone_size: NA; d_call: NA; j_call: TRBJ2-3; v_call: TRBV15; cdr3_aa: CATSSWGGSDTQYF; cdr3_nt: TGTGCCACCAGCAGTTGGGGAGGATCAGATACGCAGTATTTT
clone_size: NA; d_call: TRBD1; j_call: TRBJ1-2; v_call: TRBV28; cdr3_aa: CASSWATGGPYGYTF; cdr3_nt: TGTGCCAGCAGTTGGGCGACAGGGGGCCCCTATGGCTACACCTTC
clone_size: NA; d_call: NA; j_call: TRBJ2-1; v_call: TRBV5-8; cdr3_aa: CASRPRIVGNEQFF; cdr3_nt: TGTGCCAGCAGGCCTAGGATAGTAGGCAATGAGCAGTTCTTC
clone_size: NA; d_call: NA; j_call: TRBJ1-1; v_call: TRBV12-3/TRBV12-4; cdr3_aa: CASSLWAGTEAFF; cdr3_nt: TGTGCCAGCAGTTTATGGGCTGGCACTGAAGCTTTCTTT
clone_size: NA; d_call: TRBD1; j_call: TRBJ1-1; v_call: TRBV4-3; cdr3_aa: CASAGQVNTEAFF; cdr3_nt: TGCGCCAGCGCCGGACAGGTGAACACTGAAGCTTTCTTT
clone_size: few; d_call: NA; j_call: TRBJ2-6; v_call: TRBV11-3; cdr3_aa: CASSPQYSGANVLTF; cdr3_nt: TGTGCCAGCAGCCCACAGTACTCTGGGGCCAACGTCCTGACTTTC
clone_size: few; d_call: NA; j_call: TRBJ1-6; v_call: TRBV12-3/TRBV12-4; cdr3_aa: CASKRGLNSPLHF; cdr3_nt: TGTGCCAGCAAAAGGGGCCTCAATTCACCCCTCCACTTT
clone_size: NA; d_call: TRBD2; j_call: TRBJ2-6; v_call: TRBV4-2; cdr3_aa: CASSGGRSSGANVLTF; cdr3_nt: TGTGCCAGCAGCGGCGGGAGGTCTTCTGGGGCCAACGTCCTGACTTTC
clone_size: NA; d_call: TRBD1; j_call: TRBJ2-5; v_call: TRBV4-1; cdr3_aa: CASSQEGGTGGETQYF; cdr3_nt: TGCGCCAGCAGCCAAGAAGGAGGAACAGGGGGAGAGACCCAGTACTTC
clone_size: NA; d_call: TRBD2; j_call: TRBJ2-7; v_call: TRBV7-9; cdr3_aa: CASSRLGTSGIITYEQYF; cdr3_nt: TGTGCCAGCAGCCGATTAGGGACTAGCGGGATCATAACCTACGAGCAGTACTTC
clone_size: NA; d_call: NA; j_call: TRBJ2-1; v_call: TRBV21-1; cdr3_aa: CASSQKRTEYNEQFF; cdr3_nt: TGTGCCAGCAGCCAAAAGAGGACAGAGTACAATGAGCAGTTCTTC
clone_size: NA; d_call: NA; j_call: TRBJ2-1; v_call: TRBV7-2; cdr3_aa: CASSPRRLFEDEQFF; cdr3_nt: TGTGCCAGCAGCCCCCGACGCTTATTCGAGGATGAGCAGTTCTTC
clone_size: NA; d_call: TRBD2; j_call: TRBJ2-7; v_call: TRBV29-1; cdr3_aa: CSVIMGLAGGRAYEQYF; cdr3_nt: TGCAGCGTTATCATGGGACTAGCGGGAGGGAGGGCCTACGAGCAGTACTTC
clone_size: NA; d_call: NA; j_call: TRBJ1-1; v_call: TRBV5-1; cdr3_aa: CASSPGSRGEGYEAFF; cdr3_nt: TGCGCCAGCAGCCCGGGTTCGAGGGGGGAGGGTTATGAAGCTTTCTTT